This T cell receptor (beta chain) was observed in a study of blood T cells in healthy people across ages. Study observations and caveats: Measured against age, TCR beta diversity per million T cells decreased in a roughly linear manner.

This CDR3 spans 19 amino acids. V gave up 6 bases and J gave up 2 bases, with 27 bases separating them. Germline CDR1 MDHEN, CDR2 SYDVKM. Sample-barcoded 5' priming and a J-beta primer mix drove a second PCR of roughly 6 to 12 cycles. Tags on each cDNA molecule came from a template-switch adaptor with 12 random nucleotides. TCRdb ran MiXCR on the 5' RACE reads and lists one entry per CDR3 protein. The sample includes around 900,000 distinct CDR3 sequences, about 51% of them seen just once. This clonotype was picked up a small number of times. Its target is not known. This chain uses TRBV28 with TRBJ2-3; D is perhaps TRBD1 (6 bases). The clonotype was recovered from a woman between 55 and 75 years old in good health. Sequenced input: blood. The CDR3 DNA follows: TGTGCCAGCAGCCTGGTGCAGGGGTTCGAGTGGGATCCCACAGATACGCAGTATTTT. It encodes CASSLVQGFEWDPTDTQYF.